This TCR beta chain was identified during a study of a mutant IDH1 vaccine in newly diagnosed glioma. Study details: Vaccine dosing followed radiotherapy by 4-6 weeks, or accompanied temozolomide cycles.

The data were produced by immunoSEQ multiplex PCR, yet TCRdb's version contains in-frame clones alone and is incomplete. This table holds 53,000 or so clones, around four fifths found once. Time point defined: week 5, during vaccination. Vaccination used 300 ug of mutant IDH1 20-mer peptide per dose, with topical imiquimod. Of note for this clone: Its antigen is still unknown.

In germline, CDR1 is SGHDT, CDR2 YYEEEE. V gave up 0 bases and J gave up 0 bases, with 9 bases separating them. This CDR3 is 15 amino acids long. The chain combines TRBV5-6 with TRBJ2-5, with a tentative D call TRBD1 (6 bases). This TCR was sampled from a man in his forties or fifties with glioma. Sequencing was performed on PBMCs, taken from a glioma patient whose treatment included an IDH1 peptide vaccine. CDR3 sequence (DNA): TGTGCCAGCAGCTTGGTGGGGACAAACCAAGAGACCCAGTACTTC. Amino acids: CASSLVGTNQETQYF.